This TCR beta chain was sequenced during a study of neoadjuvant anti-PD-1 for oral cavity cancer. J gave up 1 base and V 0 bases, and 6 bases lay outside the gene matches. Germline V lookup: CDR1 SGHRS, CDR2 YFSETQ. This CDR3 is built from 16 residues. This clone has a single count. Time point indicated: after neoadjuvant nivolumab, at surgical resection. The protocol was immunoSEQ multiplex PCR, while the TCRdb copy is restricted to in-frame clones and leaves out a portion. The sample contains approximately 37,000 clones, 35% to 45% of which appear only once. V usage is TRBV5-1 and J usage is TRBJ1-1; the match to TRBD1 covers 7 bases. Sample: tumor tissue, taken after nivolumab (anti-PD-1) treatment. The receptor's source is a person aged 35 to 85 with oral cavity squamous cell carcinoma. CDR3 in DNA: TGCGCCAGCAGCTTGGGCCAAGGACAGGCGAACACTGAAGCTTTCTTT. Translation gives CASSLGQGQANTEAFF.